The source of this T cell receptor beta chain is a study of CD8+CD57+ T cells in acquired aplastic anemia. Study context: CD4+ and CD8+ cells, once sorted, gave DNA averaging roughly 3 ug.

Genomic DNA provided the template from which TCR beta VDJ and CDR3 profiles were obtained. TCRdb reprocessed the reads via MiXCR and lists one record per CDR3 protein. The data hold about 290,000 distinct CDR3 sequences, with 56% observed a single time. Those patients picked for sequencing had displayed CD8+CD57+ cell expansion on flow cytometry. Prior therapy had not been administered to any patient at the time of blood sampling. Study-wide findings and caveats: Levels of CD8+ Simpson's diversity were not significantly distinct in patients versus controls. The same twenty-nine CD8+ CDR3 sequences occurred in patients and in controls.

Trimming took off 3 bases at V and 5 bases at J, with 7 bases between the two ends. This CDR3 comprises 13 residues. Germline values: CDR1 SEHNR, CDR2 FQNEAQ (reference sequence). About this clonotype itself: Its antigen remains unknown.

V gene TRBV7-9 combines with J gene TRBJ2-2; D uncertain. Input material: sorted CD4+, CD8+, or CD8+CD57+ T cells (not recorded which) from PBMCs. The TCR was taken from a human donor with aplastic anemia. The CDR3 protein is CASSFRATGELFF. DNA for the CDR3: TGTGCCAGCAGCTTTCGGGCGACCGGGGAGCTGTTTTTT.